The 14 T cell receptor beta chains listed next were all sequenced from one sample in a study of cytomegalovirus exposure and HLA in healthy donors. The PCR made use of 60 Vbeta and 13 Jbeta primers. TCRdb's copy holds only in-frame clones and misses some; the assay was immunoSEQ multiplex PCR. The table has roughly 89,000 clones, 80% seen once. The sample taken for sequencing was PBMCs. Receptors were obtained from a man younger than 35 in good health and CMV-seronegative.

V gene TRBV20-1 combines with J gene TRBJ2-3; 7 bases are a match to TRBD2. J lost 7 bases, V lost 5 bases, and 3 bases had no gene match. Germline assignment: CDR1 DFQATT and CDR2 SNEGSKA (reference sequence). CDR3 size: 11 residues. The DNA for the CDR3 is TGCAGTGCTGCGGGGGACTATACGCAGTATTTT. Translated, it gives CSAAGDYTQYF.

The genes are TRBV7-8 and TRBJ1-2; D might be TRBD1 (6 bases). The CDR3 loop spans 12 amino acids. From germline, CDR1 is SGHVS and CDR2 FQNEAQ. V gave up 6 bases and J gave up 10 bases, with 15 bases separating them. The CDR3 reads CASSLRGLDYTF. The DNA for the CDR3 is TGTGCCAGCAGTCTCAGGGGTTTAGACTACACCTTC.

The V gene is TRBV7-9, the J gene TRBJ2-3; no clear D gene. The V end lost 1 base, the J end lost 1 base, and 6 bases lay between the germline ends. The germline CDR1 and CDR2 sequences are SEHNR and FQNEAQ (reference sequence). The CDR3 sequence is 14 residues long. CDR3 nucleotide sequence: TGTGCCAGCAGCTTAGGTCGGGGCACAGATACGCAGTATTTT. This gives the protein CASSLGRGTDTQYF.

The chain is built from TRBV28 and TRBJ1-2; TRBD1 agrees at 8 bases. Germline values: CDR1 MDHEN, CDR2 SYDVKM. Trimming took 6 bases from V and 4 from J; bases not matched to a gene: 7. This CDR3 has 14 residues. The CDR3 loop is CASSPQGGPYGYTF. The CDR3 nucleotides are TGTGCCAGCAGCCCACAGGGGGGGCCCTATGGCTACACCTTC.

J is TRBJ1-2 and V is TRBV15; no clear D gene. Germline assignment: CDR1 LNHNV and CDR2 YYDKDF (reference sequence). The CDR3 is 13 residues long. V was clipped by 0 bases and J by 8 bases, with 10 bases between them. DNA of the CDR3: TGTGCCACCAGCAGAGATGGAGGAGCGGGCTACACCTTC. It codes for CATSRDGGAGYTF.

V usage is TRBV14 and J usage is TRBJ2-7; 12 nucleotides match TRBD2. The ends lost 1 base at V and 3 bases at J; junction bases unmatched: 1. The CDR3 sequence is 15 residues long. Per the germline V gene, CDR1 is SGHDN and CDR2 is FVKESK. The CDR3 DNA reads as TGTGCCAGCAGCCAAGGGGGACTAGCGGGCTACGAGCAGTACTTC. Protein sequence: CASSQGGLAGYEQYF. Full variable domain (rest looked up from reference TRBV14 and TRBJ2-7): EAGVTQFPSHSVIEKGQTVTLRCDPISGHDNLYWYRRVMGKEIKFLLHFVKESKQDESGMPNNRFLAERTGGTYSTLKVQPAELEDSGVYFCASSQGGLAGYEQYFGPGTRLTVT.

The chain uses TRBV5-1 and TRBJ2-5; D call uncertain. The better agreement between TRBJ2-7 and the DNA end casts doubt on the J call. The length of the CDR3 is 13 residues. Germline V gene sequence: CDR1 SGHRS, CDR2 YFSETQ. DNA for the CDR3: TGCGCCAGCAGCTTGAACGATCCCTACGAGCAGTACTTC. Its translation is CASSLNDPYEQYF.

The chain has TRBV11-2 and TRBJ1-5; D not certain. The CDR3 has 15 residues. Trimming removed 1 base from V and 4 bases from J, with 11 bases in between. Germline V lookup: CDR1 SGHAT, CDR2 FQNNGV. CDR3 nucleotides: TGTGCCAGCAGCTTAGGTGGAGGGCGGAATCAGCCCCAGCATTTT. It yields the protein CASSLGGGRNQPQHF.

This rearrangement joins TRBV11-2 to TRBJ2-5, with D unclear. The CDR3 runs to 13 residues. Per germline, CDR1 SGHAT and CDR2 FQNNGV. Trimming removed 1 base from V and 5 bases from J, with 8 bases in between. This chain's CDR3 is CASSLGRSETQYF. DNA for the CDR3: TGTGCCAGCAGCTTAGGTCGTTCCGAGACCCAGTACTTC.

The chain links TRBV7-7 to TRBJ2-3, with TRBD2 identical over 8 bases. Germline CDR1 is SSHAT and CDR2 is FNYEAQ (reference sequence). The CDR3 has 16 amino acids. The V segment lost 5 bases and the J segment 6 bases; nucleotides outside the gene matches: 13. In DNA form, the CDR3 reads TGTGCCAGCAGCCCCTCAGCGGGGGCGACCCGGGATACGCAGTATTTT. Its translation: CASSPSAGATRDTQYF. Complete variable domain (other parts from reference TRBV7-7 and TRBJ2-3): GAGVSQSPRYKVTKRGQDVTLRCDPISSHATLYWYQQALGQGPEFLTYFNYEAQPDKSGLPSDRFSAERPEGSISTLTIQRTEQRDSAMYRCASSPSAGATRDTQYFGPGTRLTVL.

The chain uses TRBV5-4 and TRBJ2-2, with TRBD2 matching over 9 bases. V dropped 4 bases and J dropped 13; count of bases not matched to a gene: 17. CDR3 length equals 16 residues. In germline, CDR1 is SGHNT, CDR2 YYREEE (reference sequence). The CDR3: CASSGGGGGATGGLFF. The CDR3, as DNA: TGTGCCAGCAGCGGAGGAGGCGGGGGGGCCACAGGAGGGCTGTTTTTT.

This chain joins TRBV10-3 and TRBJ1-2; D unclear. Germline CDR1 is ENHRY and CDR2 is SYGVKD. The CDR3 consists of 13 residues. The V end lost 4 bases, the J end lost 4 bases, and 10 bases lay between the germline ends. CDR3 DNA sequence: TGTGCCATCAGTGGCTCAGATACCTATGGCTACACCTTC. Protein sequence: CAISGSDTYGYTF.

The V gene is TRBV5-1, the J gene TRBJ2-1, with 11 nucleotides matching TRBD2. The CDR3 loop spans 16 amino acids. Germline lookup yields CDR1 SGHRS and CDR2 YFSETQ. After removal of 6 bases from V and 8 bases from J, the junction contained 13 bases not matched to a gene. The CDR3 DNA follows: TGCGCCAGCAAGTTTGTAGCGGGGGGGCCTCCCGATGAGCAGTTCTTC. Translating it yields CASKFVAGGPPDEQFF.

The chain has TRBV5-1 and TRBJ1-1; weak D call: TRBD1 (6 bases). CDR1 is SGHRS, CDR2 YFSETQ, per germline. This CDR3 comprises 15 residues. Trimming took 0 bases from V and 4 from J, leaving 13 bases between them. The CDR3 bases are TGCGCCAGCAGCTTGGCCCCAGGGGCCACCACTGAAGCTTTCTTT. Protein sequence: CASSLAPGATTEAFF.